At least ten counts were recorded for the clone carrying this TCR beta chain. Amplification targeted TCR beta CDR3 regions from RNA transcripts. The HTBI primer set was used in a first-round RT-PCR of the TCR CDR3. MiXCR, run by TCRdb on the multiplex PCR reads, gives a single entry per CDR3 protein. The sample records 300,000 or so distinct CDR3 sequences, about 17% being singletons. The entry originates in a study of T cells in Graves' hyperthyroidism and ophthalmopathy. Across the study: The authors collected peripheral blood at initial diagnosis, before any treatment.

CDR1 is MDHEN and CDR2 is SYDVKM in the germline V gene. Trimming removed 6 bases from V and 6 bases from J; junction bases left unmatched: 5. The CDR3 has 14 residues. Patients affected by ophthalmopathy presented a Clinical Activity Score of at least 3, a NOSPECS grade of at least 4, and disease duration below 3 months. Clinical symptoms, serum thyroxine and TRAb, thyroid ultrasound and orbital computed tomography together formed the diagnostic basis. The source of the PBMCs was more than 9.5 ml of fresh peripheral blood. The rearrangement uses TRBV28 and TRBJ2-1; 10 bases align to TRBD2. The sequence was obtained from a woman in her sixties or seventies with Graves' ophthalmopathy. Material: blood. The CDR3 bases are TGTGCCAGCAGCATGAGCGGGGGGGCCAATGAGCAGTTCTTC. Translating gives CASSMSGGANEQFF.